This TCR beta chain stems from a study of T cells in Graves' hyperthyroidism and ophthalmopathy. Ophthalmopathy in the patients scored at least 3 on Clinical Activity Score and at least 4 on NOSPECS grade, lasting under 3 months. RNA transcripts provided the source from which TCR beta CDR3 regions were amplified. The HTBI primer set drove a first-round RT-PCR of the TCR CDR3. MiXCR was run by TCRdb on the multiplex PCR reads, yielding one entry per CDR3 protein. The sample lists around 340,000 distinct CDR3 sequences, 15% to 20% occurring once. In its sample, this clonotype was seen many times. In germline, CDR1 is ENHRY, CDR2 SYGVKD. The junction had 6 bases not matched to a gene; V was cut back by 7 bases and J by 3 bases. The CDR3 extends over 14 amino acids.

Sequencing was done on a sample of blood. The clonotype comes from a woman between 40 and 50 years old with Graves' ophthalmopathy. The gene calls are TRBV10-3 and TRBJ2-7; 10 bases line up with TRBD1. The CDR3 DNA reads TGTGCCATCACCTCGGACAGGGGGAACTACGAGCAGTACTTC. It specifies CAITSDRGNYEQYF.